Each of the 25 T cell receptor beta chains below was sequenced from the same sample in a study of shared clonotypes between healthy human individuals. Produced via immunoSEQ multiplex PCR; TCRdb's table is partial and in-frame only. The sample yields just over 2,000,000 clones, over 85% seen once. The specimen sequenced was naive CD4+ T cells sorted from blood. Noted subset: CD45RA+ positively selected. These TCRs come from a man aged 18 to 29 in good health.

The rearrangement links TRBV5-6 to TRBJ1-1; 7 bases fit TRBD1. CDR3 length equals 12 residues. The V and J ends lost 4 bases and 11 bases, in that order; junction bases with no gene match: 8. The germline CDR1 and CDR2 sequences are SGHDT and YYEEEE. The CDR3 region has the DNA TGTGCCAGCAGCCCCATGACAGGGACGGCTTTCTTT. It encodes CASSPMTGTAFF.

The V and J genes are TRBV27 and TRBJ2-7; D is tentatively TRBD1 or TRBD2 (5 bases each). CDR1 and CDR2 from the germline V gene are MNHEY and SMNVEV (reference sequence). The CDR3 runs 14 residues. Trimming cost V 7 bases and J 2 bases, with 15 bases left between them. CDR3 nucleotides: TGTGCCAGCACCGGGACCCTGGAACCCTACGAGCAGTACTTC. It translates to CASTGTLEPYEQYF.

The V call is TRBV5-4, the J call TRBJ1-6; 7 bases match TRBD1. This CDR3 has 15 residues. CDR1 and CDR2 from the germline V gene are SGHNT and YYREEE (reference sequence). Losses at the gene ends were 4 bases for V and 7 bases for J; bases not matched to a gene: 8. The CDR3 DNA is TGTGCCAGCAGCACAAACGGACAGGAGAATTCACCCCTCCACTTT. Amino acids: CASSTNGQENSPLHF.

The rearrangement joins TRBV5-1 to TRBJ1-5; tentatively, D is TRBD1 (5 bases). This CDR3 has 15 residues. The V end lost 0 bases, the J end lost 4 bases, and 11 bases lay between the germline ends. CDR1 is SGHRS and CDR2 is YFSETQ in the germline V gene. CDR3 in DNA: TGCGCCAGCAGCTTGGAAGGGGAGCGGAATCAGCCCCAGCATTTT. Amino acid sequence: CASSLEGERNQPQHF.

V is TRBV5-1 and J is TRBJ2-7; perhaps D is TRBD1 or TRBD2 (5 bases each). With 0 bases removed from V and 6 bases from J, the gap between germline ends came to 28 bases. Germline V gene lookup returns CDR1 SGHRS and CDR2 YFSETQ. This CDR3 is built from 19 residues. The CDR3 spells CASSLGHTGTSGFFAEQYF. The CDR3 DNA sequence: TGCGCCAGCAGCTTGGGACATACCGGGACCTCAGGTTTTTTTGCCGAGCAGTACTTC.

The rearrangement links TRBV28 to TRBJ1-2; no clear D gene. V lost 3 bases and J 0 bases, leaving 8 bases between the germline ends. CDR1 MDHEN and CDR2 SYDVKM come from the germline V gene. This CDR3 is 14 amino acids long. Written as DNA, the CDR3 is TGTGCCAGCAGTTTCGGCCAAGCTAACTATGGCTACACCTTC. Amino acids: CASSFGQANYGYTF.

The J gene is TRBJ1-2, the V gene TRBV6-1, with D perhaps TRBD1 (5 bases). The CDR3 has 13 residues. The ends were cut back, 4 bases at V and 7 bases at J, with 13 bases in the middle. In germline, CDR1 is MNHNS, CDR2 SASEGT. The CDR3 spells CASSARGDPGYTF. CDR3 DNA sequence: TGTGCCAGCAGTGCCCGAGGGGACCCTGGCTACACCTTC.

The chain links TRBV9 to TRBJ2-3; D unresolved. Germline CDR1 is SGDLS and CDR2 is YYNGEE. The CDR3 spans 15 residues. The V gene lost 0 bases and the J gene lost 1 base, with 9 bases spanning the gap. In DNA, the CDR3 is TGTGCCAGCAGCGTAGAGTCGGGCCGCACAGATACGCAGTATTTT. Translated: CASSVESGRTDTQYF.

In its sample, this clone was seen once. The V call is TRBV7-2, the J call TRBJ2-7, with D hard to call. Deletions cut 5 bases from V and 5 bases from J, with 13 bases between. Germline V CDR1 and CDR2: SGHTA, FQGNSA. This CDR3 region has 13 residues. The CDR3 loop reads CASSPRVVHEQYF. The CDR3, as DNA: TGTGCCAGCAGCCCTAGGGTCGTTCACGAGCAGTACTTC. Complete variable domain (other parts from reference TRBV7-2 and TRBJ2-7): GAGVSQSPSNKVTEKGKDVELRCDPISGHTALYWYRQSLGQGLEFLIYFQGNSAPDKSGLPSDRFSAERTGGSVSTLTIQRTQQEDSAVYLCASSPRVVHEQYFGPGTRLTVT.

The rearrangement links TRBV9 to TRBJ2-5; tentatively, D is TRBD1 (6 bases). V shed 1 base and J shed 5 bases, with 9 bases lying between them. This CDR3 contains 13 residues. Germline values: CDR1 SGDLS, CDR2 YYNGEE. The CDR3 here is CASSVQGTETQYF. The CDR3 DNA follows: TGTGCCAGCAGCGTACAGGGGACGGAGACCCAGTACTTC. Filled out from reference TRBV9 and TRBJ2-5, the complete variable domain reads DSGVTQTPKHLITATGQRVTLRCSPRSGDLSVYWYQQSLDQGLQFLIQYYNGEERAKGNILERFSAQQFPDLHSELNLSSLELGDSALYFCASSVQGTETQYFGPGTRLLVL.

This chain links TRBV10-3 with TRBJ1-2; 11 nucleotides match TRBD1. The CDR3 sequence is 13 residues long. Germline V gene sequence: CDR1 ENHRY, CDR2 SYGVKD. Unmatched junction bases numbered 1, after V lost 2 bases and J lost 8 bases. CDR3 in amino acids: CAISEGTGGGYTF. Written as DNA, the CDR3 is TGTGCCATCAGTGAGGGGACAGGGGGAGGCTACACCTTC.

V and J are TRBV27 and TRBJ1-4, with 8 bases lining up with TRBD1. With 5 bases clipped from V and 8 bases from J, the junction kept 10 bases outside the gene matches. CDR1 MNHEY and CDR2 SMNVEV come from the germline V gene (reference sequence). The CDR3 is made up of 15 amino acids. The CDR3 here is CASSPQDREREKLFF. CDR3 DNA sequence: TGTGCCAGCAGTCCCCAGGACAGGGAGAGAGAAAAACTGTTTTTT. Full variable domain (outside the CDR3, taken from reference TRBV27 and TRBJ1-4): EAQVTQNPRYLITVTGKKLTVTCSQNMNHEYMSWYRQDPGLGLRQIYYSMNVEVTDKGDVPEGYKVSRKEKRNFPLILESPSPNQTSLYFCASSPQDREREKLFFGSGTQLSVL.

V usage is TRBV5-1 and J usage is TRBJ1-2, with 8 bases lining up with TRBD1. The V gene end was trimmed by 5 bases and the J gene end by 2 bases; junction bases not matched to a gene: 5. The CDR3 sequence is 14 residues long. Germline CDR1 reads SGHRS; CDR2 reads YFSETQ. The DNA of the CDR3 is TGCGCCAGCAGGACGGACAGGGCGAACTATGGCTACACCTTC. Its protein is CASRTDRANYGYTF.

CDR3 nucleotides: TGTGCCAGCAGTTACTCGATTGGGTTTAGCACAGATACGCAGTATTTT. It translates to CASSYSIGFSTDTQYF. This rearrangement joins TRBV6-5 to TRBJ2-3; no clear D. V gave up 0 bases and J gave up 0 bases, with 10 bases separating them. The germline V gene has CDR1 MNHEY and CDR2 SVGAGI. The CDR3 spans 16 residues.

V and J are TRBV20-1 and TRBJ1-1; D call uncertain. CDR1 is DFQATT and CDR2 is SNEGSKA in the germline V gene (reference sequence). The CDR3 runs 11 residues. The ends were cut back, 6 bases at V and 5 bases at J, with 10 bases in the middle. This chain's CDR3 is CSAPVETEAFF. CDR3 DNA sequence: TGCAGTGCCCCCGTTGAGACTGAAGCTTTCTTT.

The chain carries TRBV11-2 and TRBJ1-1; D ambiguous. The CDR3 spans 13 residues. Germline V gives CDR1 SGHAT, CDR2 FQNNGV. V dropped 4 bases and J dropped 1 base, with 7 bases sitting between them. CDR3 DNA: TGTGCCAGCAGCTCCCGGAGGAACACTGAAGCTTTCTTT. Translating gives CASSSRRNTEAFF.

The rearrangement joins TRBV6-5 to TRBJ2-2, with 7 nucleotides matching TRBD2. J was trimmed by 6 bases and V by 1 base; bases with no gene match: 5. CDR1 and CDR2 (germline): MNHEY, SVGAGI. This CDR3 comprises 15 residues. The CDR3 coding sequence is TGTGCCAGCAGTTACTGGGGGGGGAAGCCCGGGGAGCTGTTTTTT. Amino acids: CASSYWGGKPGELFF.

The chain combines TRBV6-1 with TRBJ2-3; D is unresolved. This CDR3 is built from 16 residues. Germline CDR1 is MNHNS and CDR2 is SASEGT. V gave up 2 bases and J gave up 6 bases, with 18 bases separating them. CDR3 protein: CASSESLVPPPDTQYF. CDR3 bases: TGTGCCAGCAGTGAATCTTTAGTCCCCCCCCCGGATACGCAGTATTTT.

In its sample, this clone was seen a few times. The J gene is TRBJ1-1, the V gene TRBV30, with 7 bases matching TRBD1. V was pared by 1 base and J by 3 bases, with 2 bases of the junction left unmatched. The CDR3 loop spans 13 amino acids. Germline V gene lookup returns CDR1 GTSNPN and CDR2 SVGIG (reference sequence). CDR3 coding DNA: TGTGCCTGGAGTGGGGACAGCGACACTGAAGCTTTCTTT. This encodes CAWSGDSDTEAFF.

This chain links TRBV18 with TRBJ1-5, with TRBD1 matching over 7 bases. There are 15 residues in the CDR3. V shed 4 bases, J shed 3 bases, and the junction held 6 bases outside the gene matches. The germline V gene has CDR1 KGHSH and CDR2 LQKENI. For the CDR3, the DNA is TGTGCCAGCTCACGAACAGGGGATCCCAATCAGCCCCAGCATTTT. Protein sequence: CASSRTGDPNQPQHF.

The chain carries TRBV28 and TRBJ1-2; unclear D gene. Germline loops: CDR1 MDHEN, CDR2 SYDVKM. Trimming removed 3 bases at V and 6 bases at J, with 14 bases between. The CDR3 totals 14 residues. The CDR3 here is CASSFRRTFDGYTF. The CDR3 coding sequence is TGTGCCAGCAGTTTCCGCCGTACCTTTGATGGCTACACCTTC.

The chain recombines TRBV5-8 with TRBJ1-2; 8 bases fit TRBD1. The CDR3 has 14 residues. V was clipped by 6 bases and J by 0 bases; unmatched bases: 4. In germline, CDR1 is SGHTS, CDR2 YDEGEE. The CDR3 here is CASTRDRTNYGYTF. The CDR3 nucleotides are TGTGCCAGCACAAGGGACAGGACTAACTATGGCTACACCTTC.

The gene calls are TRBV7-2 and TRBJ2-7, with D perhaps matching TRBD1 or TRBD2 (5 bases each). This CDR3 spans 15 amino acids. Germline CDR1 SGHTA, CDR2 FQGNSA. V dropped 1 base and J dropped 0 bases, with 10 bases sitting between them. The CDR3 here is CASSLGGRSSYEQYF. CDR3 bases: TGTGCCAGCAGCTTAGGGGGACGGAGCTCCTACGAGCAGTACTTC.

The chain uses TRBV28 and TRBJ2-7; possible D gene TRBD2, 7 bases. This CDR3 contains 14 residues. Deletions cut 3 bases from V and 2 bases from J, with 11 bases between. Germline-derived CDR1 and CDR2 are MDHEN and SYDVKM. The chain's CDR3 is CASSLGGATYEQYF. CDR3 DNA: TGTGCCAGCAGTTTGGGGGGGGCCACCTACGAGCAGTACTTC.

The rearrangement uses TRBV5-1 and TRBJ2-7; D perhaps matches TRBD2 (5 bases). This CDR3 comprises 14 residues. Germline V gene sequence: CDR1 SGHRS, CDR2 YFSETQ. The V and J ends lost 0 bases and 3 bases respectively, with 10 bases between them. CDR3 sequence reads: CASSLASSVYEQYF. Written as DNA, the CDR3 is TGCGCCAGCAGCTTGGCCAGTAGCGTCTACGAGCAGTACTTC.